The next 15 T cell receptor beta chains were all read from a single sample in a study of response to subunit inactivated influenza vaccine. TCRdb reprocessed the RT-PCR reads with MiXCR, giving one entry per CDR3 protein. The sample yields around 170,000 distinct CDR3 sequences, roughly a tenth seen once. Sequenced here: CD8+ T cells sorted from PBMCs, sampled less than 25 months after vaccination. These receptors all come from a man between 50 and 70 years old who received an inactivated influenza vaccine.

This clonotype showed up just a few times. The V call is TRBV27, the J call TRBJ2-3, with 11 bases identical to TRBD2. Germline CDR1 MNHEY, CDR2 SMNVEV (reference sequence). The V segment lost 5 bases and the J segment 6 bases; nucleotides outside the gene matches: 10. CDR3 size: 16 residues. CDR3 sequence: CASSTGTSGTADTQYF. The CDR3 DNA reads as TGTGCCAGCAGTACCGGGACTAGCGGAACCGCGGATACGCAGTATTTT.

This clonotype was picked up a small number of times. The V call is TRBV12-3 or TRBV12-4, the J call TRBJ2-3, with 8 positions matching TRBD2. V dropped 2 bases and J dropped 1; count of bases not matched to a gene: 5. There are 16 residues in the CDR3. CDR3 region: CASSLMAGGRTDTQYF. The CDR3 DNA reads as TGTGCCAGCAGTTTAATGGCGGGGGGCCGCACAGATACGCAGTATTTT.

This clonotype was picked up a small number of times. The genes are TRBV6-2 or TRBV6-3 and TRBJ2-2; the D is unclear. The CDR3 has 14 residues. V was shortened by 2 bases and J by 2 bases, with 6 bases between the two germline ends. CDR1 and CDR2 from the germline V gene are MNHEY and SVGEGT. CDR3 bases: TGTGCCAGCAGTTACCCGACAAACACCGGGGAGCTGTTTTTT. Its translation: CASSYPTNTGELFF.

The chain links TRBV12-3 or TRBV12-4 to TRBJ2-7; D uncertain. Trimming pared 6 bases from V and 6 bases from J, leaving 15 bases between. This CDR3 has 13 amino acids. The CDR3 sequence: CASSSFGYLEQYF. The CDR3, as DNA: TGTGCCAGCAGCTCATTCGGCTACCTCGAGCAGTACTTC.

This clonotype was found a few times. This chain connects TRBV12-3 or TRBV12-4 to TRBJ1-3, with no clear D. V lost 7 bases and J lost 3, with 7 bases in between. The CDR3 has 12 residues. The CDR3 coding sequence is TGTGCCAGCACCTACAGTGGAAACACCATATATTTT. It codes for CASTYSGNTIYF.

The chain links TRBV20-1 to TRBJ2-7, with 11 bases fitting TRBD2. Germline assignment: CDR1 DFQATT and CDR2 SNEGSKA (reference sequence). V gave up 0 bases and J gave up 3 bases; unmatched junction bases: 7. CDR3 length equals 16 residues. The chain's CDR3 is CSARDLTSGSLYEQYF. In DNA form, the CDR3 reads TGCAGTGCTAGAGACCTAACTAGCGGGAGTCTCTACGAGCAGTACTTC.

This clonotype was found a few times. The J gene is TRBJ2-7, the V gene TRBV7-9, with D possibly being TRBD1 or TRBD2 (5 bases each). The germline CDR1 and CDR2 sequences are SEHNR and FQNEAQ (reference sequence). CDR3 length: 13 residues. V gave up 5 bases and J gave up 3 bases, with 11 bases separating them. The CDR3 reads CASSQGELYEQYF. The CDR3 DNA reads TGTGCCAGCAGCCAAGGGGAGCTCTACGAGCAGTACTTC.

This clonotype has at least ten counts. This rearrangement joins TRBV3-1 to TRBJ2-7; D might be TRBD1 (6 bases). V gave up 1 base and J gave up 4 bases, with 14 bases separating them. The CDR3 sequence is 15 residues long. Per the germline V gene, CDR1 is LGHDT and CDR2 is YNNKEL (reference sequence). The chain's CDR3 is CASSQGTGGMYEQYF. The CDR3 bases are TGTGCCAGCAGCCAAGGAACTGGGGGCATGTACGAGCAGTACTTC.

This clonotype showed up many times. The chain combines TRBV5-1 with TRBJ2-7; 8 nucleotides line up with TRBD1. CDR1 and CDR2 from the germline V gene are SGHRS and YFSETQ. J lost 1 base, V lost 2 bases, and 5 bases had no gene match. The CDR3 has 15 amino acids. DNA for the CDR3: TGCGCCAGCAGCTTCGTTCAGGGGGCATCCTACGAGCAGTACTTC. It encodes CASSFVQGASYEQYF.

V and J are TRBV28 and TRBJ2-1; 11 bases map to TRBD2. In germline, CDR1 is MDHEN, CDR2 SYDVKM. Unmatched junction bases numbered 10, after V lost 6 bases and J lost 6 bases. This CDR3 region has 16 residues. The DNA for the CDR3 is TGTGCCAGCAGCCCCTTTAGCGGGAGGGCGGGCAATGAGCAGTTCTTC. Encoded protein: CASSPFSGRAGNEQFF.

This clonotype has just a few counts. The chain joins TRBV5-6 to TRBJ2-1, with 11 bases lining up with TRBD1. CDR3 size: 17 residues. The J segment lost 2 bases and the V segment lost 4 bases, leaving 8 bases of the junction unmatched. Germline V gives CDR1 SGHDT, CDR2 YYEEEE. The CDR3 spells CASSAGGQGATYNEQFF. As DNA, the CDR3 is TGTGCCAGCAGCGCCGGTGGACAGGGGGCAACCTACAATGAGCAGTTCTTC. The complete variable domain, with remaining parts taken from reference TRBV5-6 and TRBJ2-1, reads DAGVTQSPTHLIKTRGQQVTLRCSPKSGHDTVSWYQQALGQGPQFIFQYYEEEERQRGNFPDRFSGHQFPNYSSELNVNALLLGDSALYLCASSAGGQGATYNEQFFGPGTRLTVL.

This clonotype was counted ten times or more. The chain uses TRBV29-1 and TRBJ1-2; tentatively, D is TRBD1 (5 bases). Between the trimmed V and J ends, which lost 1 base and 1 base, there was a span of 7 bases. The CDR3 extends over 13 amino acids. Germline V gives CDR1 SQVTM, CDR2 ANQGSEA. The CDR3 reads CSVEGDLNYGYTF. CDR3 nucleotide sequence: TGCAGCGTTGAAGGGGACCTTAACTATGGCTACACCTTC.

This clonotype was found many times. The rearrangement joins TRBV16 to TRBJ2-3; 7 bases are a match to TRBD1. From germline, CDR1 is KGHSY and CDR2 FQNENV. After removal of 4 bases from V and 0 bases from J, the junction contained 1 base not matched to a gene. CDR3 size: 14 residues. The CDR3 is CASSPTGSTDTQYF. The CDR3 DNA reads TGTGCCAGCAGCCCGACAGGGAGCACAGATACGCAGTATTTT.

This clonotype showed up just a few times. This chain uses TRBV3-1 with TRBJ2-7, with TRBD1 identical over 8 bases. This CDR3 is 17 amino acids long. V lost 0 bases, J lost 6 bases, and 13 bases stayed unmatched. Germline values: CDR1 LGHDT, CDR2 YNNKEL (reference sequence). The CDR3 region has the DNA TGTGCCAGCAGCCAAGATTTTCAGGGGACAGGTTTAAGCGAGCAGTACTTC. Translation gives CASSQDFQGTGLSEQYF.

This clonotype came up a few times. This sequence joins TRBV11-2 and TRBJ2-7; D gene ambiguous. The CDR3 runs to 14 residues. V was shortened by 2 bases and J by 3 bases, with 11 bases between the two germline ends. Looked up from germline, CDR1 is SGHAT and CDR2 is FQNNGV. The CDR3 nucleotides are TGTGCCAGCAGCTTAAATGACGGAAACTACGAGCAGTACTTC. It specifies CASSLNDGNYEQYF.